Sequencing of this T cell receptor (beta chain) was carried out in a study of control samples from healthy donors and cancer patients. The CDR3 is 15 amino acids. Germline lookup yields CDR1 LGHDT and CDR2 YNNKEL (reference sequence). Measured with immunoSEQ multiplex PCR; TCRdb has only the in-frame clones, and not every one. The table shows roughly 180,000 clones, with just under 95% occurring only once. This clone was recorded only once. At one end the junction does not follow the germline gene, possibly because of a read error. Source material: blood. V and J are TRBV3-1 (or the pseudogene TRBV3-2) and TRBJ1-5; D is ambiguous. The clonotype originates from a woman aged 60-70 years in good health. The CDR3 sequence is CASSQEYSSNQSQHF. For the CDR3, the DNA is TGTGCCAGCAGCCAAGAGTACAGTAGCAATCAGTCCCAGCATTTT.